This paragraph reports one TCR beta chain. As yet, its antigen is unknown. The CDR3 length is 15 residues. V lost 3 bases to trimming and J lost 0 bases; unmatched junction nucleotides: 0. Germline V lookup: CDR1 SGHDN, CDR2 FVKESK. Naivety among CD8 cells was defined by CD45RO negativity and positive CCR7 selection, thereby excluding terminally differentiated effector memory CD45RA+ cells. These data are taken from a study of shared clonotypes between healthy human individuals. Study context: A donor's plate count was three for CD4 naive and three for CD4 memory; CD8 naive had two and CD8 memory one.

Study-wide points: Clonotypes shared by all four donors outscored non-shared clonotypes in generation probability.

Replicate sorted-subset PCRs were loaded with around 210 ng DNA, roughly 33,000 T cell genomes. The repertoire was sequenced with immunoSEQ multiplex PCR; TCRdb's copy has only in-frame clones and lacks some. The data contain millions of clones, around 93% of them singletons. The sequencing sample was made of naive CD8+ T cells from PBMCs. This receptor was obtained from a man aged 18 to 29 in good health. Some clones in this sample may be carry-over from other donors' samples. The rearrangement uses TRBV14 and TRBJ2-2; TRBD2 matches at 8 bases. In DNA form, the CDR3 reads TGTGCCAGCAGCCAGCGGGGGGCGAACACCGGGGAGCTGTTTTTT. Amino acid sequence: CASSQRGANTGELFF.